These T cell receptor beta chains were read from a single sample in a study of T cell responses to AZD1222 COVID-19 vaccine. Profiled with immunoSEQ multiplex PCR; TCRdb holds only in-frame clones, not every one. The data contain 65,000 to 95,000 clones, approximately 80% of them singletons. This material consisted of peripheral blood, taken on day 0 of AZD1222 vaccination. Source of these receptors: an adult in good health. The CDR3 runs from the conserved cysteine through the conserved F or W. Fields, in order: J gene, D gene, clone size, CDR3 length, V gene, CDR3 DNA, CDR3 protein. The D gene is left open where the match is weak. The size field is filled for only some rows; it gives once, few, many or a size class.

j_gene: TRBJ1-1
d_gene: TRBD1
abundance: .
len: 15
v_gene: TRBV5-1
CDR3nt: TGCGCCAGCAGCTTGCCAGGGGGCAGGGACACTGAAGCTTTCTTT
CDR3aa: CASSLPGGRDTEAFF

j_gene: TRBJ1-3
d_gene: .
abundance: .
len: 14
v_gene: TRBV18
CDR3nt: TGTGCCAGCTCACCACCGGGGACTGGAAACACCATATATTTT
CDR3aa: CASSPPGTGNTIYF

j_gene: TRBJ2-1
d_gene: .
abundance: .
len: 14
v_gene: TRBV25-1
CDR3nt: TGTGCCAGCAGTGTGAGCGAGACCTACAATGAGCAGTTCTTC
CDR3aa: CASSVSETYNEQFF

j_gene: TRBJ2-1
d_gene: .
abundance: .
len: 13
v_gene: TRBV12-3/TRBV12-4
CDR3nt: TGTGCCAGCAGTTTAGGGGTTGAGAATGAGCAGTTCTTC
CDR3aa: CASSLGVENEQFF

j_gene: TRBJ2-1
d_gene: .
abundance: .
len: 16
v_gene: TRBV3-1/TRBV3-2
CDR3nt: TGTGCCAGCAGCCAAGTTTTGGCGGGTTCCTACAATGAGCAGTTCTTC
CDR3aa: CASSQVLAGSYNEQFF

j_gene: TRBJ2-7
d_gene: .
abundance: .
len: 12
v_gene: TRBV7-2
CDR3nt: TGTGCCAGCAGCGTGGGCCCCTACGAGCAGTACTTC
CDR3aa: CASSVGPYEQYF

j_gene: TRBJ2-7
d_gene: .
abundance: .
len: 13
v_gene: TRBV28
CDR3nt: TGTGCCAGCAGTTTGGGCATACTCTACGAGCAGTACTTC
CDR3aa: CASSLGILYEQYF

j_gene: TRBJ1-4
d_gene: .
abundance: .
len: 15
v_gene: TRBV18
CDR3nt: TGTGCCAGCTCACCCGGGACGGCCACTAATGAAAAACTGTTTTTT
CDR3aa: CASSPGTATNEKLFF

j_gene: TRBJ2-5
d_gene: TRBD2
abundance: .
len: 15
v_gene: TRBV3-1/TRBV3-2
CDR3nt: TGTGCCAGCAGCCAGGGACTAGCGGATAAAGAGACCCAGTACTTC
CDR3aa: CASSQGLADKETQYF

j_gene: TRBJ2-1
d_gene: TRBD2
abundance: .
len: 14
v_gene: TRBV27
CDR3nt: TGTGCCAGCAGTGGACTAGTAACCACAAGAGAGCAGTTCTTC
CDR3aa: CASSGLVTTREQFF

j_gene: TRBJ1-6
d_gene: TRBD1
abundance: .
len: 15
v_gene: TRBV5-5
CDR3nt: TGTGCCAGCAGCTTGGAGGGGGACAGGGCTTCACCCCTCCACTTT
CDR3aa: CASSLEGDRASPLHF

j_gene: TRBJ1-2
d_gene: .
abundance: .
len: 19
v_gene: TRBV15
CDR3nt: TGTGCCACCAGCAGAGAGCGGAGATCGCTAAAGACAGTCCCCCATGGCTACACCTTC
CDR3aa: CATSRERRSLKTVPHGYTF

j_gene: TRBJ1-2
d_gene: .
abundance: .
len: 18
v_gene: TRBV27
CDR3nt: TGTGCCAGCAGCCCACTCCGGGGCGCCACCCGATCTAACTATGGCTACACCTTC
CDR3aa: CASSPLRGATRSNYGYTF

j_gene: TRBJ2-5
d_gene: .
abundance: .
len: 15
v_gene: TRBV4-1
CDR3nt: TGCGCCAGCAGCCAAGGGCCCTCCTACCAAGAGACCCAGTACTTC
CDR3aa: CASSQGPSYQETQYF

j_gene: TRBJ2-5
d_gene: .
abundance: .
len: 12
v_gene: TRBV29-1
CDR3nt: TGCAGCGACTGGGGGGTGGCGGAGACCCAGTACTTC
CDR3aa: CSDWGVAETQYF

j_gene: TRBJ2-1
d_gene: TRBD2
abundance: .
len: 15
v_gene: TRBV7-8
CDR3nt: TGTGCCAGCAGCCCTACTAGCGGGGGATACAATGAGCAGTTCTTC
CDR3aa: CASSPTSGGYNEQFF

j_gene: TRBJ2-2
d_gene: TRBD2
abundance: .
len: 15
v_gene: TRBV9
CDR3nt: TGTGCCAGCAGCCGGGGAGGGATTCAAAGCGGGGAGCTGTTTTTT
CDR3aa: CASSRGGIQSGELFF

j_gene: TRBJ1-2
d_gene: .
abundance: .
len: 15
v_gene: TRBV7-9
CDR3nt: TGTGCCAGCAGCCCCCGACAGCCAGCTAACTATGGCTACACCTTC
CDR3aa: CASSPRQPANYGYTF

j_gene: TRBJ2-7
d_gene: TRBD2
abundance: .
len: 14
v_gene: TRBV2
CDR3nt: TGTGCCAGCAGTGCGGGGGGTGCCCCCTACGAGCAGTACTTC
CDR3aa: CASSAGGAPYEQYF

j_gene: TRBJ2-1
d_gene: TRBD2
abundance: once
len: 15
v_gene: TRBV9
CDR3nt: TGTGCCAGCAGCGGACTAGCGGGAGAGTTCGATGAGCAGTTCTTC
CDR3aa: CASSGLAGEFDEQFF

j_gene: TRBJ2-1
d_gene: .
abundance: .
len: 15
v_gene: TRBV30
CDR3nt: TGTGCCTGGAGTGTCCCCTACCAAGCCTACAATGAGCAGTTCTTC
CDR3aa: CAWSVPYQAYNEQFF

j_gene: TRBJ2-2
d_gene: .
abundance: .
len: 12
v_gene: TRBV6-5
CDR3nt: TGTGCCAGCAAGTGGAACACCGGGGAGCTGTTTTTT
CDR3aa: CASKWNTGELFF

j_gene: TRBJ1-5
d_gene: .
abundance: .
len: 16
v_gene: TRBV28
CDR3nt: TGTGCCAGCACCCGTTTGAGTCGGCTTAGCAATCAGCCCCAGCATTTT
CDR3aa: CASTRLSRLSNQPQHF

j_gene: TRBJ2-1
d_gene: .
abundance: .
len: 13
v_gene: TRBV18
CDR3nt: TGTGCCAGCTCACCGGGTCTCCTCGATGAGCAGTTCTTC
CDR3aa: CASSPGLLDEQFF

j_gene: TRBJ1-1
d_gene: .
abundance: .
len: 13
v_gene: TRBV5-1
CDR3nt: TGCGCCAGCAGCGACACAGTAGCCACTGAAGCTTTCTTT
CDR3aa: CASSDTVATEAFF

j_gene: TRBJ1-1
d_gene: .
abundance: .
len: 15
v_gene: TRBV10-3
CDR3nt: TGTGCCATCAGTGAGTCGCCAGGAAGAGGGACTGAAGCTTTCTTT
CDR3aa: CAISESPGRGTEAFF

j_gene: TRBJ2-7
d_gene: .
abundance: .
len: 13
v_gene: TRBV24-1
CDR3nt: TGTGCCACCAGTTTCGGACCATCCTACGAGCAGTACTTC
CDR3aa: CATSFGPSYEQYF

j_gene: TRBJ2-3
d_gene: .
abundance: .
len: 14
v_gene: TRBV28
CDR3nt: TGTGCCAGCAGTTTCACAGGTGACCCCCATACGCAGTATTTT
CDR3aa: CASSFTGDPHTQYF

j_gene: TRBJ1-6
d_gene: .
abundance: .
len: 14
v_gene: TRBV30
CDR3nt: TGTGCCTGGAGTGTACTACAGTATAATTCACCCCTCCACTTT
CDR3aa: CAWSVLQYNSPLHF

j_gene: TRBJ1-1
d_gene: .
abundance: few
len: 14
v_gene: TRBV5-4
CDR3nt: TGTGCCAGCACCCTTCGGGGGGCCAACACTGAAGCTTTCTTT
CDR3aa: CASTLRGANTEAFF

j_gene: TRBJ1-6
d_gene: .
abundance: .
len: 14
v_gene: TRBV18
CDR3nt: TGTGCCAGCTCGCGACAGAATTACGGTTCACCCCTCCACTTT
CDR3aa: CASSRQNYGSPLHF

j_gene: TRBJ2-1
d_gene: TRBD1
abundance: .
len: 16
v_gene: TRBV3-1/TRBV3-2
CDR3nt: TGTGCCAGCAGCCAACTTTCAGGGGGTCCCTACAATGAGCAGTTCTTC
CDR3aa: CASSQLSGGPYNEQFF

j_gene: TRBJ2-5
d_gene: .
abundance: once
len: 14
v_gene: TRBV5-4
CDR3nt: TGTGCCAGCAGCTCGGGACCGATTCAAGAGACCCAGTACTTC
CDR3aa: CASSSGPIQETQYF

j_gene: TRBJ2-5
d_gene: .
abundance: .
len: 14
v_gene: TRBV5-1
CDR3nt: TGCGCCAGCAGCTTGTTGGGGGTCCAAGAGACCCAGTACTTC
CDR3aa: CASSLLGVQETQYF

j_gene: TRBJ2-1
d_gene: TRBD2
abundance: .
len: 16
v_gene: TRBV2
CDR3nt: TGTGCCAGCAAAGAGACCGGGACTAGCGGATACAATGAGCAGTTCTTC
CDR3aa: CASKETGTSGYNEQFF

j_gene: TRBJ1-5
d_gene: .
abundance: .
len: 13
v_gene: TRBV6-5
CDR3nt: TGTGCCAGCAGTACCCAACAGGATCAGCCCCAGCATTTT
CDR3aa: CASSTQQDQPQHF

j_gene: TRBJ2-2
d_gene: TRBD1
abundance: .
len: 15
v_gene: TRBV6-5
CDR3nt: TGTGCCAGCAGTAGGGGACAGACGAACACCGGGGAGCTGTTTTTT
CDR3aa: CASSRGQTNTGELFF

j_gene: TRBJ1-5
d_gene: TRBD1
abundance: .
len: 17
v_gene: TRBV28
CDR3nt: TGTGCCAGCAGTTTATTTGGACAGGGGTTGGGCAATCAGCCCCAGCATTTT
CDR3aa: CASSLFGQGLGNQPQHF

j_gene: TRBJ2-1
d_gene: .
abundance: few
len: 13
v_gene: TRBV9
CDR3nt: TGTGCCAGCAGCGGGGACCATTACAATGAGCAGTTCTTC
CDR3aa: CASSGDHYNEQFF

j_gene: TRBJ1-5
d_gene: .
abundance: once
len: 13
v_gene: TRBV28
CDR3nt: TGTGCCAGCAGTTCCTCGAGTTATCAGCCCCAGCATTTT
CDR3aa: CASSSSSYQPQHF

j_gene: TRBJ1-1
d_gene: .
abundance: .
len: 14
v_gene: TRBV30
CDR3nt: TGTGCCTGGAGTGGATGGCAGGTGAACACTGAAGCTTTCTTT
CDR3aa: CAWSGWQVNTEAFF

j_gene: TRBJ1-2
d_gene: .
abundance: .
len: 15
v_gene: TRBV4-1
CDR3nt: TGCGCCAGCAGCCAAGATCAGGTTAAAGTCGATGGCTACACCTTC
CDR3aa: CASSQDQVKVDGYTF

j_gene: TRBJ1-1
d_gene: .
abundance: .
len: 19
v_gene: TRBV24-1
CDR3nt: TGTGCCACCAGTGATTTGCGTCCAGGGAAGGGAGGTGAAGACACTGAAGCTTTCTTT
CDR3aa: CATSDLRPGKGGEDTEAFF

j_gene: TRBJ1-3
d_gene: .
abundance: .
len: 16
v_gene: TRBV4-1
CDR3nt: TGCGCCAGCAGCCAAGCGGCCGAAACAGCTGGAAACACCATATATTTT
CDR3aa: CASSQAAETAGNTIYF

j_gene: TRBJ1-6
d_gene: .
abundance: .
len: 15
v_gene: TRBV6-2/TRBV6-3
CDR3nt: TGTGCCAGCAGTTTATTCCGGGGCAGAAATTCACCCCTCCACTTT
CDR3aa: CASSLFRGRNSPLHF

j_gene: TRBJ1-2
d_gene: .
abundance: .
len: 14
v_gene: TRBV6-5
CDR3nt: TGTGCCAGCAGCGACCCGGGACGGAACTATGGCTACACCTTC
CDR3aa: CASSDPGRNYGYTF